A selection of T cell receptor beta chains follows, all from one sample in a study of somatic mutations in cytotoxic T cells in rheumatoid arthritis. TCRdb keeps only in-frame clones here, not all; method: immunoSEQ multiplex PCR. The sample has about 5,000 clones; around 87% are singletons. What was sequenced was CD8+ T cells sorted from blood. All receptors derive from a woman aged 45-60 years with rheumatoid arthritis. Both conserved end residues are part of each CDR3. D genes are given only for firm matches. The size entry is marked missing in some rows and otherwise reads once, few, many or a size class.

>TRBJ2-3|TRBD1|TRBV13|.
CASSIGQGADTQYF
TGTGCCAGCAGCATTGGACAGGGGGCAGATACGCAGTATTTT
>TRBJ2-3|TRBD2|TRBV13|.
CASSRPVAGEADTQYF
TGTGCCAGCAGCCGTCCGGTAGCGGGGGAAGCAGATACGCAGTATTTT
>TRBJ2-7|TRBD2|TRBV4-1|.
CASSQGSGRLNEQYF
TGCGCCAGCAGCCAAGGTAGCGGGCGCCTAAACGAGCAGTACTTC
>TRBJ1-5|.|TRBV19|.
CASERTGRGNQPQHF
TGTGCCAGTGAAAGAACAGGGCGAGGTAATCAGCCCCAGCATTTT
>TRBJ1-6|.|TRBV5-1|.
CASSALNSPLHF
TGCGCCAGCAGTGCGCTCAATTCACCCCTCCACTTT
>TRBJ1-5|.|TRBV27|once
CASSLFGGNQPQHF
TGTGCCAGCAGTTTATTTGGAGGGAATCAGCCCCAGCATTTT
>TRBJ1-5|.|TRBV7-8|few
CASSFLGNQPQHF
TGTGCCAGCAGCTTCCTTGGCAATCAGCCCCAGCATTTT
>TRBJ2-7|.|TRBV28|.
CASEGGGAYEQYF
TGTGCCAGCGAAGGCGGAGGGGCCTACGAGCAGTACTTC
>TRBJ1-3|.|TRBV2|.
CASRTAQNTIYF
TGTGCCAGCCGGACAGCCCAAAACACCATATATTTT
>TRBJ1-3|.|TRBV13|.
CASSLDQGNTIYF
TGTGCCAGCAGCTTAGACCAGGGAAACACCATATATTTT
>TRBJ2-2|TRBD1|TRBV4-1|.
CASGDRATNTGELFF
TGCGCCAGCGGGGACAGGGCAACGAACACCGGGGAGCTGTTTTTT
>TRBJ2-7|TRBD1|TRBV19|.
CASSMGTGAHYEQYF
TGTGCCAGTAGTATGGGGACAGGGGCTCACTACGAGCAGTACTTC
>TRBJ2-7|TRBD1|TRBV4-1|.
CASSQAGQGISYEQYF
TGCGCCAGCAGCCAAGCGGGACAGGGGATCTCCTACGAGCAGTACTTC
>TRBJ1-1|.|TRBV9|.
CASSPGQQNTEAFF
TGTGCCAGCAGCCCAGGACAGCAGAACACTGAAGCTTTCTTT
>TRBJ1-4|.|TRBV30|once
CAWSFSGVGEKLFF
TGTGCCTGGAGTTTTAGCGGGGTTGGTGAAAAACTGTTTTTT
>TRBJ2-3|TRBD1|TRBV10-3|.
CAISESAGGTGLLDTQYF
TGTGCCATCAGTGAGTCGGCAGGAGGGACAGGGTTGTTGGATACGCAGTATTTT
>TRBJ1-2|TRBD1|TRBV2|few
CASRTTGGTNYGYTF
TGTGCCAGCAGAACGACAGGGGGTACTAACTATGGCTACACCTTC
>TRBJ2-7|TRBD1|TRBV2|.
CASRLQGSVHEQYF
TGTGCCAGCAGACTACAGGGGAGCGTCCACGAGCAGTACTTC
>TRBJ1-5|.|TRBV27|.
CASRPLLSGNQPQHF
TGTGCCAGCAGACCACTCCTTAGCGGGAATCAGCCCCAGCATTTT
>TRBJ2-1|TRBD2|TRBV30|.
CAWSLGGRNEQFF
TGTGCCTGGAGTCTCGGGGGGAGGAATGAGCAGTTCTTC
>TRBJ2-2|.|TRBV4-1|.
CASSQGTATGELFF
TGCGCCAGCAGCCAAGGAACAGCCACCGGGGAGCTGTTTTTT
>TRBJ1-2|.|TRBV6-5|.
CASSYSIGRGYTF
TGTGCCAGCAGTTACTCGATCGGCAGGGGCTACACCTTC
>TRBJ2-1|TRBD2|TRBV13|.
CASSLVSRGLAGGPIYNEQFF
TGTGCCAGCAGCTTAGTAAGTCGGGGACTAGCGGGGGGCCCCATTTACAATGAGCAGTTCTTC
>TRBJ1-1|.|TRBV14|.
CASSQLMGYTEAFF
TGTGCCAGCAGTCAACTGATGGGCTACACTGAAGCTTTCTTT
>TRBJ1-2|TRBD1|TRBV7-8|.
CASSLGRGYGYTF
TGTGCCAGCAGCTTAGGCAGGGGGTATGGCTACACCTTC
>TRBJ2-7|.|TRBV14|once
CASSQDWSHGDYEQYF
TGTGCCAGCAGCCAAGATTGGAGTCACGGGGACTACGAGCAGTACTTC
>TRBJ1-1|TRBD1|TRBV4-1|.
CASSPRDSRNTEAFF
TGCGCCAGCAGCCCCAGGGACAGCCGAAACACTGAAGCTTTCTTT
>TRBJ1-4|.|TRBV5-1|.
CASSLVGRVSTNEKLFF
TGCGCCAGCAGCTTGGTGGGCAGGGTCTCAACTAATGAAAAACTGTTTTTT
>TRBJ1-2|.|TRBV6-1|.
CASSEDGVGYGYTF
TGTGCCAGCAGTGAAGACGGGGTTGGGTATGGCTACACCTTC
>TRBJ1-2|.|TRBV5-1|.
CASSFRGDYTF
TGCGCCAGCAGCTTCAGGGGTGACTACACCTTC
>TRBJ1-2|TRBD1|TRBV4-1|.
CASSNRGANYGYTF
TGCGCCAGCAGCAACAGGGGAGCTAACTATGGCTACACCTTC
>TRBJ2-3|.|TRBV4-1|.
CASSHPRAGSTDTQYF
TGCGCCAGCAGCCATCCCAGGGCAGGAAGCACAGATACGCAGTATTTT
>TRBJ2-1|TRBD2|TRBV6-4|.
CASSDLSSGGPNNEQFF
TGTGCCAGCAGTGACTTGTCTAGCGGGGGGCCTAACAATGAGCAGTTCTTC
>TRBJ2-1|.|TRBV10-3|.
CAISDSGSYNEQFF
TGTGCCATCAGTGATTCCGGGAGCTACAATGAGCAGTTCTTC
>TRBJ2-3|TRBD2|TRBV27|.
CASSLLGAGGRDTQYF
TGTGCCAGCAGTTTATTGGGCGCGGGGGGAAGGGATACGCAGTATTTT
>TRBJ2-7|.|TRBV11-2|.
CASSLAGGEYEQYF
TGTGCCAGCAGCTTAGCTGGGGGCGAGTACGAGCAGTACTTC
>TRBJ2-3|TRBD1|TRBV29-1|.
CSMPGQGPPDTQYF
TGCAGCATGCCGGGACAGGGACCTCCCGATACGCAGTATTTT